The 29 T cell receptor beta chains listed next were all sequenced from one sample in a study of memory CD4+ T cells and cytomegalovirus serostatus. TCRdb's copy holds only in-frame clones and misses some; the assay was immunoSEQ multiplex PCR. Among about 45,000 clones listed, around 80% were seen once. Single viable CD3+CD4+CD8-CD45RO+ cells were sorted as the memory CD4+ T cells. The sample was memory CD4+ T cells from blood. The origin of the receptors is an adult in good health and CMV-seronegative.

This chain uses TRBV5-1 with TRBJ2-7, with 9 bases matching TRBD1. Germline V gene sequence: CDR1 SGHRS, CDR2 YFSETQ. This CDR3 is 14 amino acids long. Losses at the gene ends were 4 bases for V and 11 bases for J; bases not matched to a gene: 13. The CDR3 region has the DNA TGCGCCAGCAGCATGACAGGGGGTGCTAGGGTTGAGTACTTC. Its translation is CASSMTGGARVEYF.

This rearrangement joins TRBV7-3 to TRBJ1-2; D may be TRBD1 (6 bases). CDR1 and CDR2 (germline): SGHTA, FQGTGA. Deletions cut 1 base from V and 8 bases from J, with 17 bases between. The CDR3 has 15 residues. The DNA for the CDR3 is TGTGCCAGCAGCTTAAATGGGGGCCTAAGAGAAGGCTACACCTTC. Amino acid sequence: CASSLNGGLREGYTF.

CDR3 sequence: CASSWERNSPLHF. CDR3 sequence (DNA): TGTGCCAGCAGTTGGGAAAGAAATTCACCCCTCCACTTT. The chain combines TRBV6-6 with TRBJ1-6, with D unclear. This CDR3 region has 13 residues. Germline loops: CDR1 MNHNY, CDR2 SVGAGI (reference sequence). Trimming took 4 bases from V and 7 from J, leaving 8 bases between them.

This clone was counted once. The gene calls are TRBV30 and TRBJ2-2; 7 nucleotides align to TRBD1. This CDR3 has 13 amino acids. The germline CDR1 and CDR2 sequences are GTSNPN and SVGIG (reference sequence). The trim removed 2 bases at V and 5 bases at J, leaving 2 bases unmatched. The CDR3 nucleotides read TGTGCCTGGAGTCTGACAGGGACCGGGGAGCTGTTTTTT. This sequence encodes CAWSLTGTGELFF. Based on the CDR3 plus reference TRBV30 and TRBJ2-2, the full variable domain is SQTIHQWPATLVQPVGSPLSLECTVEGTSNPNLYWYRQAAGRGLQLLFYSVGIGQISSEVPQNLSASRPQDRQFILSSKKLLLSDSGFYLCAWSLTGTGELFFGEGSRLTVL.

CDR3 nucleotides: TGTGCCAGCAGCCCGACAGGCGGTCGGGAAAAACTGTTTTTT. Residues: CASSPTGGREKLFF. The V and J genes are TRBV9 and TRBJ1-4, with D tentatively TRBD1 (6 bases). The germline gives CDR1 SGDLS, CDR2 YYNGEE. CDR3 length equals 14 residues. Trimming pared 4 bases from V and 8 bases from J, leaving 15 bases between.

V and J are TRBV30 and TRBJ1-2; no clear D gene. The V gene lost 1 base and the J gene lost 0 bases, with 9 bases spanning the gap. Germline V gene lookup returns CDR1 GTSNPN and CDR2 SVGIG (reference sequence). The CDR3 has 14 residues. The CDR3 loop is CAWSGETANYGYTF. The CDR3 nucleotides are TGTGCCTGGAGTGGAGAAACCGCTAACTATGGCTACACCTTC.

The rearrangement joins TRBV4-1 to TRBJ2-3; D is possibly TRBD1 (6 bases). Trimming stripped 6 bases from V and 5 bases from J, with 9 bases between. Germline V CDR1 and CDR2: MGHRA, YSYEKL. The CDR3 totals 12 residues. The CDR3 spells CASRGAGDTQYF. DNA of the CDR3: TGCGCCAGCAGGGGGGCCGGAGATACGCAGTATTTT.

V gene TRBV5-1 combines with J gene TRBJ1-4, with D possibly TRBD1 on 5 matching bases. V was cut by 3 bases and J by 1 base, with 16 bases left in between. Germline CDR1 reads SGHRS; CDR2 reads YFSETQ. This CDR3 region has 17 residues. CDR3 sequence reads: CASSSEGRAVTNEKLFF. As DNA, the CDR3 is TGCGCCAGCAGCTCGGAGGGCAGGGCGGTAACTAATGAAAAACTGTTTTTT.

The chain carries TRBV19 and TRBJ2-7, with TRBD1 identical over 11 bases. The CDR3 runs to 16 residues. Per germline, CDR1 LNHDA and CDR2 SQIVND (reference sequence). V gave up 5 bases and J gave up 1 base; unmatched junction bases: 7. CDR3 bases: TGTGCCAGTAGTCTCACCGGGACAGGGGGATCCTACGAGCAGTACTTC. Encoded protein: CASSLTGTGGSYEQYF.

This rearrangement joins TRBV28 to TRBJ2-7; tentative D call: TRBD1 (6 bases). The CDR3 loop spans 14 amino acids. Trimming took 3 bases from V and 3 from J, leaving 12 bases between them. CDR1 is MDHEN, CDR2 SYDVKM, per germline. CDR3 in amino acids: CASSLSGANYEQYF. The DNA for the CDR3 is TGTGCCAGCAGTTTGTCAGGGGCAAACTACGAGCAGTACTTC.

The V call is TRBV18, the J call TRBJ1-3, with 7 bases fitting TRBD1. Germline trimming cut 5 bases from V and 1 base from J; bases unmatched to any gene: 5. The CDR3 sequence is 15 residues long. Germline CDR1 KGHSH, CDR2 LQKENI. CDR3 protein: CASSTDRVSGNTIYF. Here the CDR3 DNA reads TGTGCCAGCTCAACCGACAGGGTGTCTGGAAACACCATATATTTT.

In its sample, this clone was seen a few times. The chain recombines TRBV11-2 with TRBJ1-6; 12 bases are shared with TRBD1. The ends lost 5 bases at V and 7 bases at J; junction bases unmatched: 12. The CDR3 is 18 amino acids. In germline, CDR1 is SGHAT, CDR2 FQNNGV. CDR3 DNA sequence: TGTGCCAGCAGCCTCGGGACAGGGGGCGTTGGTGGAAATTCACCCCTCCACTTT. Translation gives CASSLGTGGVGGNSPLHF. The entire variable domain, with the rest obtained from reference TRBV11-2 and TRBJ1-6, is as follows: EAGVAQSPRYKIIEKRQSVAFWCNPISGHATLYWYQQILGQGPKLLIQFQNNGVVDDSQLPKDRFSAERLKGVDSTLKIQPAKLEDSAVYLCASSLGTGGVGGNSPLHFGNGTRLTVT.

V gene TRBV30 combines with J gene TRBJ1-5; maybe TRBD1 (6 bases). Germline CDR1 is GTSNPN and CDR2 is SVGIG (reference sequence). Trimming removed 0 bases from V and 4 bases from J, with 10 bases in between. The CDR3 contains 14 residues. This CDR3 reads CAWSVRTGNQPQHF. DNA of the CDR3: TGTGCCTGGAGTGTAAGAACAGGGAATCAGCCCCAGCATTTT.

The V and J genes are TRBV6-4 and TRBJ2-1; 8 bases are a match to TRBD1. Unmatched junction bases numbered 6, after V lost 4 bases and J lost 10 bases. Per the germline V gene, CDR1 is MRHNA and CDR2 is SNTAGT. CDR3 size: 13 residues. Here the CDR3 DNA reads TGTGCCAGCAGTGGGACAGGGCACCGGGAGCAGTTCTTC. Protein sequence: CASSGTGHREQFF.

The chain combines TRBV4-1 with TRBJ1-4, with D maybe TRBD1 (5 bases). V gave up 3 bases and J gave up 4 bases, with 9 bases separating them. The germline V gene encodes CDR1 MGHRA and CDR2 YSYEKL. The CDR3 covers 14 residues. The CDR3 DNA is TGCGCCAGCAGCCAGAGACAGATTAATGAAAAACTGTTTTTT. It specifies CASSQRQINEKLFF.

In its sample, this clone was seen a few times. This sequence joins TRBV6-6 and TRBJ1-5; 7 nucleotides align to TRBD1. The CDR3 is 14 amino acids. CDR1 is MNHNY, CDR2 SVGAGI, per germline (reference sequence). With 5 bases clipped from V and 4 bases from J, the junction kept 5 bases outside the gene matches. The CDR3 spells CASSPGTVNQPQHF. The CDR3, as DNA: TGTGCCAGCAGTCCCGGGACAGTAAATCAGCCCCAGCATTTT.

V gene TRBV4-2 combines with J gene TRBJ1-2, with a tentative D call TRBD1 (6 bases). The CDR3 spans 15 residues. The V end was cut by 1 base, the J end by 2 bases, with 11 bases between. Germline-derived CDR1 and CDR2 are LGHNA and YNFKEQ. CDR3 protein: CASSQAVGQNYGYTF. The DNA for the CDR3 is TGTGCCAGCAGCCAAGCTGTTGGACAGAACTATGGCTACACCTTC.

The chain combines TRBV27 with TRBJ1-6; D remains unclear. Germline-derived CDR1 and CDR2 are MNHEY and SMNVEV (reference sequence). The V and J ends lost 7 bases and 5 bases respectively, with 12 bases between them. The CDR3 is made up of 14 amino acids. The CDR3 DNA follows: TGTGCCAGCAATTTCGTACTGAATAATTCACCCCTCCACTTT. Amino acid sequence: CASNFVLNNSPLHF.

This clone occurred a few times. The V call is TRBV5-1, the J call TRBJ2-2; TRBD2 is a possible D gene (6 bases). The CDR3 is 15 residues long. With 1 base removed from V and 1 base from J, the gap between germline ends came to 8 bases. Germline CDR1 SGHRS, CDR2 YFSETQ. The CDR3 DNA sequence: TGCGCCAGCAGCTTGTCTAGCGTGAACACCGGGGAGCTGTTTTTT. As protein: CASSLSSVNTGELFF. Complete variable domain (other parts from reference TRBV5-1 and TRBJ2-2): KAGVTQTPRYLIKTRGQQVTLSCSPISGHRSVSWYQQTPGQGLQFLFEYFSETQRNKGNFPGRFSGRQFSNSRSEMNVSTLELGDSALYLCASSLSSVNTGELFFGEGSRLTVL.

The V gene is TRBV7-8, the J gene TRBJ2-2; perhaps TRBD1 as D (6 bases). The CDR3 runs 13 residues. The V gene's germline CDR1 is SGHVS and CDR2 FQNEAQ. V was shortened by 11 bases and J by 4 bases, with 14 bases between the two germline ends. In nucleotides, the CDR3 is TGTGCCCGAGGGGGTACGGGCACCGGGGAGCTGTTTTTT. It specifies CARGGTGTGELFF.

This chain links TRBV5-1 with TRBJ2-1; D possibly corresponds to TRBD2 (6 bases). The V and J ends lost 0 bases and 1 base respectively, with 11 bases between them. Germline V gene data show CDR1 as SGHRS and CDR2 as YFSETQ. The CDR3 extends over 16 amino acids. CDR3 protein: CASSLGGEASYNEQFF. DNA of the CDR3: TGCGCCAGCAGCTTGGGGGGGGAGGCATCCTACAATGAGCAGTTCTTC. Together with reference TRBV5-1 and TRBJ2-1, the CDR3 gives the full variable domain: KAGVTQTPRYLIKTRGQQVTLSCSPISGHRSVSWYQQTPGQGLQFLFEYFSETQRNKGNFPGRFSGRQFSNSRSEMNVSTLELGDSALYLCASSLGGEASYNEQFFGPGTRLTVL.

CDR3: CASSLVTGNLGNTIYF. Written as DNA, the CDR3 is TGTGCCAGTAGTCTAGTAACAGGGAATCTCGGAAACACCATATATTTT. The rearrangement joins TRBV19 to TRBJ1-3, with a possible D match to TRBD1 (6 bases). Looked up from germline, CDR1 is LNHDA and CDR2 is SQIVND (reference sequence). Between the trimmed V and J ends, which lost 5 bases and 4 bases, there was a span of 18 bases. The CDR3 has 16 residues.

The chain joins TRBV4-3 to TRBJ2-5; TRBD2 agrees at 9 bases. The ends lost 2 bases at V and 1 base at J; junction bases unmatched: 2. The length of the CDR3 is 15 residues. The germline gives CDR1 LGHNA, CDR2 YSLEER. In nucleotides, the CDR3 is TGCGCCAGCAGCCAACTAGCGGGGCCCCAAGAGACCCAGTACTTC. As protein: CASSQLAGPQETQYF.

This chain uses TRBV27 with TRBJ2-7; D is undetermined. Trimming stripped 4 bases from V and 5 bases from J, with 12 bases between. This CDR3 is 13 amino acids long. CDR1 is MNHEY and CDR2 is SMNVEV in the germline V gene (reference sequence). The CDR3 DNA is TGTGCCAGCAGTTCCAGGTGGAAAAACGAGCAGTACTTC. The encoded protein is CASSSRWKNEQYF.

V usage is TRBV19 and J usage is TRBJ1-5, with D hard to call. This CDR3 contains 13 residues. V lost 4 bases and J lost 3, with 7 bases in between. Germline CDR1 and CDR2: LNHDA and SQIVND (reference sequence). The CDR3 region has the DNA TGTGCCAGTAGTACCCAGTCCAATCAGCCCCAGCATTTT. Its protein product is CASSTQSNQPQHF.

The chain has TRBV4-2 and TRBJ1-4; 8 bases map to TRBD1. Trimming at V came to 1 base and at J to 6 bases, leaving 4 bases not matched to a gene. Looked up from germline, CDR1 is LGHNA and CDR2 is YNFKEQ. The CDR3 loop spans 15 amino acids. The CDR3 here is CASSQAGTGDEKLFF. DNA for the CDR3: TGTGCCAGCAGCCAAGCGGGGACAGGAGATGAAAAACTGTTTTTT.

This chain links TRBV7-2 with TRBJ2-3, with D maybe TRBD2 (6 bases). CDR1 and CDR2 from the germline V gene are SGHTA and FQGNSA. The length of the CDR3 is 15 residues. The V gene lost 5 bases and the J gene lost 4 bases, with 16 bases spanning the gap. The CDR3 bases are TGTGCCAGCAGCCCACCGGGACTTCGCGCAGATACGCAGTATTTT. Translation gives CASSPPGLRADTQYF.

The chain joins TRBV9 to TRBJ2-5; D remains ambiguous. V lost 0 bases, J lost 4 bases, and 10 bases lay in between. The germline V gene encodes CDR1 SGDLS and CDR2 YYNGEE. The CDR3 covers 14 residues. The CDR3 region is CASSVGIPPETQYF. The CDR3 DNA follows: TGTGCCAGCAGCGTAGGAATACCCCCAGAGACCCAGTACTTC.

The V and J genes are TRBV28 and TRBJ1-2; the D gene is possibly TRBD1 (6 bases). Germline-derived CDR1 and CDR2 are MDHEN and SYDVKM. This CDR3 is 14 amino acids long. V lost 6 bases to trimming and J lost 2 bases, with 13 bases between them. CDR3 DNA sequence: TGTGCCAGCAGAATCCAAACAGGGAACTATGGCTACACCTTC. Protein sequence: CASRIQTGNYGYTF.